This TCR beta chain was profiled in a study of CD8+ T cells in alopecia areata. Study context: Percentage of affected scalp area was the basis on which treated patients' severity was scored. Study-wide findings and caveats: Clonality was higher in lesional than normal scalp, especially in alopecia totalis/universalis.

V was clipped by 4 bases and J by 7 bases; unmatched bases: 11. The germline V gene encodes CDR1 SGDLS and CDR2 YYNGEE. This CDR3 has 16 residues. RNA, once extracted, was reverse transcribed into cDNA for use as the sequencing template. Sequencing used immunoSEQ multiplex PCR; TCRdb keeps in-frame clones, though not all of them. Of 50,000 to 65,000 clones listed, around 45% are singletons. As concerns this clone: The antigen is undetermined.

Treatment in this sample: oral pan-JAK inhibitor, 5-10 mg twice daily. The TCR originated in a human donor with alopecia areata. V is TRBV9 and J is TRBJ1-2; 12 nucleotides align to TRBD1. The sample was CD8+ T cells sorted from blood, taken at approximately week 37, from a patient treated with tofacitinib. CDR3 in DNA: TGTGCCAGCAGCCTACGCATGGGACAGGGGGCGGTTGGCTACACCTTC. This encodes CASSLRMGQGAVGYTF.